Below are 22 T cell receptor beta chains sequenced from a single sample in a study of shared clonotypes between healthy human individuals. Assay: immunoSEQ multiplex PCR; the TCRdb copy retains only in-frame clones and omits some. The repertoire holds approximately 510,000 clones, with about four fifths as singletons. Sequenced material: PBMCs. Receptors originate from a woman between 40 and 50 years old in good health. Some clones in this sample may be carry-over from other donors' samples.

The CDR3 DNA sequence: TGCAGCGTTGGACAGAGCACTGAAGCTTTCTTT. This sequence encodes CSVGQSTEAFF. J is TRBJ1-1 and V is TRBV29-1; tentative D call: TRBD1 (5 bases). In germline, CDR1 is SQVTM, CDR2 ANQGSEA. The CDR3 has 11 amino acids. Trimming cost V 4 bases and J 4 bases, with 7 bases left between them. The full variable domain, completed using reference TRBV29-1 and TRBJ1-1, is SAVISQKPSRDICQRGTSLTIQCQVDSQVTMMFWYRQQPGQSLTLIATANQGSEATYESGFVIDKFPISRPNLTFSTLTVSNMSPEDSSIYLCSVGQSTEAFFGQGTRLTVV.

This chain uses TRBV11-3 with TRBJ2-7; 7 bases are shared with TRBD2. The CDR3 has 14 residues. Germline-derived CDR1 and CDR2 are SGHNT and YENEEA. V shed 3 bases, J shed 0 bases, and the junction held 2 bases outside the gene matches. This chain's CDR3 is CASSFLADSYEQYF. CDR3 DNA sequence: TGTGCCAGCAGCTTCCTAGCGGACTCCTACGAGCAGTACTTC.

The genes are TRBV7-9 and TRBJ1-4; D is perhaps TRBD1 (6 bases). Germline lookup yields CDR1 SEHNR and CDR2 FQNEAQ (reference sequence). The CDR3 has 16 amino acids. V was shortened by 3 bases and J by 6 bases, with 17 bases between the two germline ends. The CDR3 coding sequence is TGTGCCAGCAGCTTGGGTCCTGGACAGAGGTATGAAAAACTGTTTTTT. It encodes CASSLGPGQRYEKLFF.

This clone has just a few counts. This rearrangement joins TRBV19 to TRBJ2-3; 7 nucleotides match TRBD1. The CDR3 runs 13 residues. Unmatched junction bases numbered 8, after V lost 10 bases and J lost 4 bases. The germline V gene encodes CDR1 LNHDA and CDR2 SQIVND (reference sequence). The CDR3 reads CATSRGSADTQYF. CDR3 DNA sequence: TGTGCCACCTCCAGGGGGAGCGCAGATACGCAGTATTTT.

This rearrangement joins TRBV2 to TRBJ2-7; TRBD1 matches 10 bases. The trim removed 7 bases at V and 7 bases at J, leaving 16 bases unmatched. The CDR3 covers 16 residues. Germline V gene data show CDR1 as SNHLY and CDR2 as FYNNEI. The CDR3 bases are TGTGCCAGCACCTACTTTTCCGGGACAGGGGCCGGGGAGCAGTACTTC. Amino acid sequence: CASTYFSGTGAGEQYF.

CDR3 sequence reads: CASSSRDRGAGGNTGELFF. The CDR3 DNA reads as TGTGCCAGCAGTTCCCGGGACAGGGGTGCGGGGGGGAACACCGGGGAGCTGTTTTTT. The J gene is TRBJ2-2, the V gene TRBV28, with TRBD1 matching 10 bases. V was pared by 4 bases and J by 1 base, with 12 bases of the junction left unmatched. The CDR3 has 19 amino acids. Germline V gives CDR1 MDHEN, CDR2 SYDVKM.

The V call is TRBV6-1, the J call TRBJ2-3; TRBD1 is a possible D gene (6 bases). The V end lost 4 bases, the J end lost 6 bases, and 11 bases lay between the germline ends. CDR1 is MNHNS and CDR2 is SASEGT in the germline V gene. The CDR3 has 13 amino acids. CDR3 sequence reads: CASSAGHPDTQYF. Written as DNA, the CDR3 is TGTGCCAGCAGTGCGGGACATCCGGATACGCAGTATTTT.

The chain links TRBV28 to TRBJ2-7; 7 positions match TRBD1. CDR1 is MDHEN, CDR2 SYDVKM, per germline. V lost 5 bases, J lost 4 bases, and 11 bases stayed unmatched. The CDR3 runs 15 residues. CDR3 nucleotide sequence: TGTGCCAGCAGTACCACCGGGACAGTGACATACGAGCAGTACTTC. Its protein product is CASSTTGTVTYEQYF.

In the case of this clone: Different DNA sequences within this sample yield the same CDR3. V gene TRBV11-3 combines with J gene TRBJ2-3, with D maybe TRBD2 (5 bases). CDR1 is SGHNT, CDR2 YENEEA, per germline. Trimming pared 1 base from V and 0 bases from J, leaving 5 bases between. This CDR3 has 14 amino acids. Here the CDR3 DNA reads TGTGCCAGCAGCTTAGGGACTAGCACAGATACGCAGTATTTT. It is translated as CASSLGTSTDTQYF.

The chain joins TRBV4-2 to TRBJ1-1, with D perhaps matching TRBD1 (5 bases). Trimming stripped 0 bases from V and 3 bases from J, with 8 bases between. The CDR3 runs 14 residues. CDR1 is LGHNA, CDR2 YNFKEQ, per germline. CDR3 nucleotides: TGTGCCAGCAGCCAAGAACGGGACCACACTGAAGCTTTCTTT. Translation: CASSQERDHTEAFF.

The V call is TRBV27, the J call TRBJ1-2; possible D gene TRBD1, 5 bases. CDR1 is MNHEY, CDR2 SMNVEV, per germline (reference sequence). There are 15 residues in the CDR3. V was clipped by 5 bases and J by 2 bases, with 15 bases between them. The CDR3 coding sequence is TGTGCCAGCAGTGCCCGGGGGAAGGGAAACTATGGCTACACCTTC. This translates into CASSARGKGNYGYTF.

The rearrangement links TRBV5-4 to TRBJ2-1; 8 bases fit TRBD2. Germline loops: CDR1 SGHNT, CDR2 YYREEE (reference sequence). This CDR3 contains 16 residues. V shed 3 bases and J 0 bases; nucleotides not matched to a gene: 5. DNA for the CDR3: TGTGCCAGCAGCTCGAATAGCGGGAACTCCTACAATGAGCAGTTCTTC. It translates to CASSSNSGNSYNEQFF.

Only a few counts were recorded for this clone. CDR3 protein: CASSLVGTSGRAGELFF. CDR3 coding DNA: TGTGCCAGCAGCTTAGTTGGGACTAGCGGTCGGGCCGGGGAGCTGTTTTTT. The V gene is TRBV7-2, the J gene TRBJ2-2, with 11 bases that match TRBD2. J was trimmed by 6 bases and V by 1 base; bases with no gene match: 7. From germline, CDR1 is SGHTA and CDR2 FQGNSA. The CDR3 has 17 residues.

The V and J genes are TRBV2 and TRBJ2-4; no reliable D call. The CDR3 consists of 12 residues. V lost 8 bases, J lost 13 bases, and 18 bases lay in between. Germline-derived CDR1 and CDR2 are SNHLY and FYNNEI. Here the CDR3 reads CASSGRPVAQYF. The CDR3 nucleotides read TGTGCCAGCTCCGGCCGCCCTGTCGCCCAGTACTTC. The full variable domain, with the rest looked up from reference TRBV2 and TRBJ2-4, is EPEVTQTPSHQVTQMGQEVILRCVPISNHLYFYWYRQILGQKVEFLVSFYNNEISEKSEIFDDQFSVERPDGSNFTLKIRSTKLEDSAMYFCASSGRPVAQYFGAGTRLSVL.

The CDR3 loop is CASSQDNLRQGADTQYF. In DNA, the CDR3 is TGTGCCAGCAGCCAAGATAATTTGAGACAGGGGGCAGATACGCAGTATTTT. This chain uses TRBV14 with TRBJ2-3; 9 nucleotides line up with TRBD1. After removal of 0 bases from V and 4 bases from J, the junction contained 8 bases not matched to a gene. This CDR3 is 17 amino acids long. From germline, CDR1 is SGHDN and CDR2 FVKESK.

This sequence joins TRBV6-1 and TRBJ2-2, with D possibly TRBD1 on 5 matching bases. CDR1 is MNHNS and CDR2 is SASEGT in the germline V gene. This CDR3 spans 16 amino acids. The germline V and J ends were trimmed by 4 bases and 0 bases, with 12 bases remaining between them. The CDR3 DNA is TGTGCCAGCAGTGTTCAACAGGCTTCGAACACCGGGGAGCTGTTTTTT. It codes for CASSVQQASNTGELFF.

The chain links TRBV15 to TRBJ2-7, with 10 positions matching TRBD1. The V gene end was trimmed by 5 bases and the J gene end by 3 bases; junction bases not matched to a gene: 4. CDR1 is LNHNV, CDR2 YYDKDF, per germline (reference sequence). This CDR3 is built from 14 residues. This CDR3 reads CATSPRTGGYEQYF. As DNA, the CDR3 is TGTGCCACCAGCCCACGGACAGGGGGCTACGAGCAGTACTTC.

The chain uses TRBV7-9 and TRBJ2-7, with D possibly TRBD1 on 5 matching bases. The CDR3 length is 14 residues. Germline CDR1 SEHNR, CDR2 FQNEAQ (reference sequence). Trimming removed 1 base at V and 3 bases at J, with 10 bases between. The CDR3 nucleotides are TGTGCCAGCAGCTTAGACAGGATTCTCTACGAGCAGTACTTC. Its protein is CASSLDRILYEQYF.

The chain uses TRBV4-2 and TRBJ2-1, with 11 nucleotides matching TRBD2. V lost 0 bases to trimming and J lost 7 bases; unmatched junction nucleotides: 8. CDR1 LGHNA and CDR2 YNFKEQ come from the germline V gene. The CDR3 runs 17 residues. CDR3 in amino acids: CASSQDRFLAGGNEQFF. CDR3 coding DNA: TGTGCCAGCAGCCAAGATCGGTTCCTAGCGGGGGGAAATGAGCAGTTCTTC.

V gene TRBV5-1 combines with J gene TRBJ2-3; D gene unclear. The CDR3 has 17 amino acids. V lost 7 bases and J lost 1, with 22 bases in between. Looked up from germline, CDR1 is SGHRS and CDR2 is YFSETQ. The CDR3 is CASARTAPTTGTDTQYF. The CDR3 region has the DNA TGCGCCAGCGCAAGGACCGCCCCGACCACGGGCACAGATACGCAGTATTTT.

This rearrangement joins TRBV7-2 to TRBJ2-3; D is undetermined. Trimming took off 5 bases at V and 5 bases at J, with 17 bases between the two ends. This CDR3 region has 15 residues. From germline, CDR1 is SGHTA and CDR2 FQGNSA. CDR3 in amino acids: CASSPTGQRLDTQYF. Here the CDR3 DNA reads TGTGCCAGCAGCCCCACCGGTCAGAGACTAGATACGCAGTATTTT. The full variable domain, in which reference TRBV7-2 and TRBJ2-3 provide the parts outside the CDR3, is GAGVSQSPSNKVTEKGKDVELRCDPISGHTALYWYRQSLGQGLEFLIYFQGNSAPDKSGLPSDRFSAERTGGSVSTLTIQRTQQEDSAVYLCASSPTGQRLDTQYFGPGTRLTVL.

The CDR3 spells CASSHTTRGPGANVLTF. In DNA, the CDR3 is TGTGCCAGCAGCCACACCACAAGGGGGCCTGGGGCCAACGTCCTGACTTTC. This chain links TRBV4-2 with TRBJ2-6; 7 positions match TRBD1. Germline V gene data show CDR1 as LGHNA and CDR2 as YNFKEQ. The trim removed 3 bases at V and 2 bases at J, leaving 7 bases unmatched. CDR3 length equals 17 residues.